This passage covers 19 T cell receptor beta chains from one sample sequenced in a study of cytomegalovirus exposure and HLA in healthy donors. It was with 60 Vbeta and 13 Jbeta primers that the PCR ran. The data were produced by immunoSEQ multiplex PCR, yet TCRdb's version contains in-frame clones alone and is incomplete. The sample yields 150,000 to 170,000 clones, 80% seen once. Sequenced material: PBMCs. The receptors stem from a young man in good health and CMV-seropositive.

J is TRBJ2-3 and V is TRBV2; 7 bases line up with TRBD2. Trimming took 10 bases from V and 0 from J; bases not matched to a gene: 10. Germline CDR1 and CDR2: SNHLY and FYNNEI. The CDR3 extends over 15 amino acids. Here the CDR3 reads CATRDYLTSTDTQYF. CDR3 in DNA: TGTGCCACCCGGGACTACCTAACTAGCACAGATACGCAGTATTTT.

This chain links TRBV27 with TRBJ2-7; maybe TRBD1 (5 bases). Germline V CDR1 and CDR2: MNHEY, SMNVEV (reference sequence). The CDR3 has 15 amino acids. Trimming left V 6 bases short and J 0 bases short, with 15 bases between. Written as DNA, the CDR3 is TGTGCCAGCAGGACAGACATGGATGGCTCCTACGAGCAGTACTTC. It translates to CASRTDMDGSYEQYF.

The J gene is TRBJ1-1, the V gene TRBV7-3; D perhaps matches TRBD1 (6 bases). Deletions cut 5 bases from V and 1 base from J, with 17 bases between. CDR1 and CDR2 from the germline V gene are SGHTA and FQGTGA. CDR3 length: 16 amino acids. CDR3 residues: CASSRTPGQTNTEAFF. The CDR3 bases are TGTGCCAGCAGCCGTACGCCGGGACAAACGAACACTGAAGCTTTCTTT.

This clone was detected only a few times. J is TRBJ2-5 and V is TRBV7-2, with 7 bases lining up with TRBD2. The CDR3 runs to 15 residues. From germline, CDR1 is SGHTA and CDR2 FQGNSA. J lost 5 bases, V lost 1 base, and 7 bases had no gene match. The CDR3 DNA reads TGTGCCAGCAGCTTAGGGGGAGGGGCCCTGGAGACCCAGTACTTC. Protein product: CASSLGGGALETQYF.

The chain is built from TRBV6-5 and TRBJ2-7; TRBD1 aligns across 7 bases. The V gene's germline CDR1 is MNHEY and CDR2 SVGAGI. The V and J ends lost 2 bases and 0 bases, in that order; junction bases with no gene match: 1. The CDR3 loop spans 14 amino acids. CDR3 DNA sequence: TGTGCCAGCAGTTACCGGGACAGCTCCTACGAGCAGTACTTC. This sequence encodes CASSYRDSSYEQYF.

This chain links TRBV6-5 with TRBJ2-2, with 8 bases lining up with TRBD2. Unmatched junction bases numbered 12, after V lost 4 bases and J lost 8 bases. Germline values: CDR1 MNHEY, CDR2 SVGAGI. This CDR3 has 16 amino acids. The CDR3 DNA reads TGTGCCAGCAGTTGCCGGAGTCGGGGGGGCAAGGGGGAGCTGTTTTTT. This gives the protein CASSCRSRGGKGELFF.

This chain links TRBV9 with TRBJ2-1, with 7 bases that match TRBD2. The CDR3 runs 13 residues. Germline V gene data show CDR1 as SGDLS and CDR2 as YYNGEE. Losses at the gene ends were 3 bases for V and 6 bases for J; bases not matched to a gene: 3. CDR3 in amino acids: CASSETSTNEQFF. CDR3 in DNA: TGTGCCAGCAGCGAGACTAGCACCAATGAGCAGTTCTTC.

The rearrangement uses TRBV15 and TRBJ2-3, with TRBD1 identical over 9 bases. From germline, CDR1 is LNHNV and CDR2 YYDKDF (reference sequence). There are 15 residues in the CDR3. The V and J ends lost 2 bases and 6 bases, in that order; junction bases with no gene match: 6. CDR3 nucleotides: TGTGCCACCAGCAGAAGGACAGGGGAGTCTGATACGCAGTATTTT. It encodes CATSRRTGESDTQYF.

V is TRBV2 and J is TRBJ2-5, with 10 bases fitting TRBD1. The CDR3 extends over 17 amino acids. V shed 6 bases, J shed 5 bases, and the junction held 15 bases outside the gene matches. Germline V gene lookup returns CDR1 SNHLY and CDR2 FYNNEI. CDR3 region: CASRATRDRGVGETQYF. The CDR3 region has the DNA TGTGCCAGCAGGGCAACCCGGGACAGGGGTGTCGGTGAGACCCAGTACTTC.

The rearrangement links TRBV27 to TRBJ1-2; a possible D gene is TRBD1 (5 bases). Trimming left V 6 bases short and J 2 bases short, with 7 bases between. In germline, CDR1 is MNHEY, CDR2 SMNVEV (reference sequence). The CDR3 contains 12 residues. Here the CDR3 DNA reads TGTGCCAGCAGGTCAGGGAACTATGGCTACACCTTC. Residues: CASRSGNYGYTF.

This sequence joins TRBV11-3 and TRBJ2-3, with 7 bases that match TRBD1. Germline V gives CDR1 SGHNT, CDR2 YENEEA. J was trimmed by 5 bases and V by 5 bases; bases with no gene match: 7. The CDR3 covers 14 residues. CDR3 sequence (DNA): TGTGCCAGCAGCCAAGACAGGGCTGGAGATACGCAGTATTTT. This codes for CASSQDRAGDTQYF.

V usage is TRBV6-1 and J usage is TRBJ2-7; D ambiguous. V was cut by 4 bases and J by 0 bases, with 10 bases left in between. This CDR3 is 14 amino acids long. Germline CDR1 is MNHNS and CDR2 is SASEGT. The CDR3 loop reads CASSVQYNSYEQYF. CDR3 in DNA: TGTGCCAGCAGTGTGCAGTATAACTCCTACGAGCAGTACTTC.

The V and J genes are TRBV7-9 and TRBJ2-5; 10 positions match TRBD2. V was pared by 7 bases and J by 2 bases, with 10 bases of the junction left unmatched. Germline loops: CDR1 SEHNR, CDR2 FQNEAQ (reference sequence). CDR3 length: 16 residues. The CDR3 sequence is CASNTPRTSGQETQYF. The CDR3 bases are TGTGCCAGCAACACTCCCAGGACTAGCGGACAAGAGACCCAGTACTTC.

CDR3 bases: TGTGCCAGCGCAGGGGTCGGCAGCTACACCTTC. Amino acid sequence: CASAGVGSYTF. The chain links TRBV11-2 to TRBJ1-2; a weak D match, TRBD1 (6 bases). Trimming pared 8 bases from V and 9 bases from J, leaving 13 bases between. Germline CDR1 reads SGHAT; CDR2 reads FQNNGV. The CDR3 is made up of 11 amino acids. Filled out from reference TRBV11-2 and TRBJ1-2, the complete variable domain reads EAGVAQSPRYKIIEKRQSVAFWCNPISGHATLYWYQQILGQGPKLLIQFQNNGVVDDSQLPKDRFSAERLKGVDSTLKIQPAKLEDSAVYLCASAGVGSYTFGSGTRLTVV.

This chain uses TRBV4-1 with TRBJ1-1; 8 bases line up with TRBD1. The CDR3 runs 15 residues. The germline V gene encodes CDR1 MGHRA and CDR2 YSYEKL. The junction had 6 bases not matched to a gene; V was cut back by 2 bases and J by 4 bases. The CDR3 here is CASSQMGTGGTEAFF. The CDR3 DNA reads as TGCGCCAGCAGCCAAATGGGAACAGGGGGCACTGAAGCTTTCTTT.

In its sample, this clone was seen a few times. The genes are TRBV18 and TRBJ2-7; the match to TRBD2 covers 7 bases. The CDR3 sequence is 13 residues long. Per the germline V gene, CDR1 is KGHSH and CDR2 is LQKENI. The J segment lost 0 bases and the V segment lost 5 bases, leaving 1 base of the junction unmatched. This CDR3 is CASSTGGSYEQYF. In nucleotides, the CDR3 is TGTGCCAGCTCAACGGGAGGCTCCTACGAGCAGTACTTC.

This chain joins TRBV5-1 and TRBJ2-2; perhaps TRBD2 as D (7 bases). In germline, CDR1 is SGHRS, CDR2 YFSETQ. This CDR3 is 16 amino acids long. The V end lost 0 bases, the J end lost 4 bases, and 13 bases lay between the germline ends. The CDR3 protein is CASSLEGGPGTGELFF. In DNA form, the CDR3 reads TGCGCCAGCAGCTTGGAGGGGGGGCCCGGCACCGGGGAGCTGTTTTTT.

The rearrangement uses TRBV18 and TRBJ1-2; no definite D call. Trimming removed 3 bases from V and 7 bases from J, with 12 bases in between. Germline loops: CDR1 KGHSH, CDR2 LQKENI. CDR3 length: 13 amino acids. CDR3 sequence: CASSPPGGCGYTF. As DNA, the CDR3 is TGTGCCAGCTCACCTCCCGGAGGGTGTGGCTACACCTTC.

This chain links TRBV14 with TRBJ2-6, with D possibly TRBD1 on 7 matching bases. V lost 2 bases to trimming and J lost 2 bases, with 25 bases between them. This CDR3 contains 21 residues. Germline V gene sequence: CDR1 SGHDN, CDR2 FVKESK. CDR3 coding DNA: TGTGCCAGCAGCCAATTTCCGAGTGTTGCCCAGGGGGGAACTGGGGCCAACGTCCTGACTTTC. The encoded protein is CASSQFPSVAQGGTGANVLTF. Full variable domain (outside the CDR3, taken from reference TRBV14 and TRBJ2-6): EAGVTQFPSHSVIEKGQTVTLRCDPISGHDNLYWYRRVMGKEIKFLLHFVKESKQDESGMPNNRFLAERTGGTYSTLKVQPAELEDSGVYFCASSQFPSVAQGGTGANVLTFGAGSRLTVL.